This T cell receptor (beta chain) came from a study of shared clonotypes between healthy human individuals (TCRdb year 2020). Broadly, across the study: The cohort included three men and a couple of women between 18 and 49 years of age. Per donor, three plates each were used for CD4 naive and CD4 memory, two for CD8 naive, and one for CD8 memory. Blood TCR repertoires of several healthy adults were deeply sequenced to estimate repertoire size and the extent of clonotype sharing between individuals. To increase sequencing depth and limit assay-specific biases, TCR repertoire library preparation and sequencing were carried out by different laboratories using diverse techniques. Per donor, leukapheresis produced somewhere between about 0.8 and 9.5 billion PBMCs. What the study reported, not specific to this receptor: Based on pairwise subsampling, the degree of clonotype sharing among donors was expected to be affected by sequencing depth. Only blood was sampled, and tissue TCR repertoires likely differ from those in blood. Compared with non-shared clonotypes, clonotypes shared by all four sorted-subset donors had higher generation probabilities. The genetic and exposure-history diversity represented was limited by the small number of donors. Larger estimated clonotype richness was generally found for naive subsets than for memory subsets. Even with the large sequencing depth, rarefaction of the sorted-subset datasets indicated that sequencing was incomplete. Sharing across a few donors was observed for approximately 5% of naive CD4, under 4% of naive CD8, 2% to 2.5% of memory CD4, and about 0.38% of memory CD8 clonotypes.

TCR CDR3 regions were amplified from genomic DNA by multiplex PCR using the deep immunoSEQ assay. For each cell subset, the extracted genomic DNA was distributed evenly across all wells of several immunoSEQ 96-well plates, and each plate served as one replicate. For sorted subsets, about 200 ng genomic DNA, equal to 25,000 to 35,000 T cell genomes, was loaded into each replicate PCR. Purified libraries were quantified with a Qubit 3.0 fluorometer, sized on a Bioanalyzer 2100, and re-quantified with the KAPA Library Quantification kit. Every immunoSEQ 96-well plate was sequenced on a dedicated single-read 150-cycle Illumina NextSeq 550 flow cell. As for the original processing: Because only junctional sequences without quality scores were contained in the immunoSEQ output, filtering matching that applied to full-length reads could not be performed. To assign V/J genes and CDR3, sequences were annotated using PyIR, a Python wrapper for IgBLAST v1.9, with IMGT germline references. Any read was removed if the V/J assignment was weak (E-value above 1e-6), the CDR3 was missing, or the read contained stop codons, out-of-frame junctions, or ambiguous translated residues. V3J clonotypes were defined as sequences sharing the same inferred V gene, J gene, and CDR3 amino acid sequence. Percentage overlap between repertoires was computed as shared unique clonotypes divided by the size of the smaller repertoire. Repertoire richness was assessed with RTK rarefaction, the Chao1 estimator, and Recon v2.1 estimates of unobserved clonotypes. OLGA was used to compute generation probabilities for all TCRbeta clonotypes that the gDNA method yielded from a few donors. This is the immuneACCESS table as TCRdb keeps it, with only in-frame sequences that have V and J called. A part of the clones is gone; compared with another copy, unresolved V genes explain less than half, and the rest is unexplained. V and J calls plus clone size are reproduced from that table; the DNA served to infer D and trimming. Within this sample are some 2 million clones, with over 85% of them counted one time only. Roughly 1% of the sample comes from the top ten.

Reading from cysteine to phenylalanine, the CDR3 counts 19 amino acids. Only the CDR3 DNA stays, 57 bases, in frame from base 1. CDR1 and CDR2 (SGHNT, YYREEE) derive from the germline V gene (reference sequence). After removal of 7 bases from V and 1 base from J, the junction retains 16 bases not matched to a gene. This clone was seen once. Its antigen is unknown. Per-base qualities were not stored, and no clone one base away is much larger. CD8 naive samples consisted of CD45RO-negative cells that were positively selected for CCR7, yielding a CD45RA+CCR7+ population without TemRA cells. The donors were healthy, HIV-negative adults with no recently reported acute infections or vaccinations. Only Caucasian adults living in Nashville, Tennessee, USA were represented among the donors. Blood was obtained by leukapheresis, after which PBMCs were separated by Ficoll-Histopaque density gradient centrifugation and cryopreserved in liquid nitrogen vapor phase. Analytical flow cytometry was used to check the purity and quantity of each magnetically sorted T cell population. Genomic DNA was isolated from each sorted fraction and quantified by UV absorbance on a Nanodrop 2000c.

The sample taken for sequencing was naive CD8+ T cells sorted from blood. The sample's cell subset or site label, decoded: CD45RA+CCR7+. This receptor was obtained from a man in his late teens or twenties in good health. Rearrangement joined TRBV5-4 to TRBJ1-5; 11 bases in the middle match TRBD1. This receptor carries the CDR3 CASGGIGQGAWGSNQPQHF. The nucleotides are TGTGCCAGCGGAGGAATAGGACAGGGGGCCTGGGGGAGCAATCAGCCCCAGCATTTT.